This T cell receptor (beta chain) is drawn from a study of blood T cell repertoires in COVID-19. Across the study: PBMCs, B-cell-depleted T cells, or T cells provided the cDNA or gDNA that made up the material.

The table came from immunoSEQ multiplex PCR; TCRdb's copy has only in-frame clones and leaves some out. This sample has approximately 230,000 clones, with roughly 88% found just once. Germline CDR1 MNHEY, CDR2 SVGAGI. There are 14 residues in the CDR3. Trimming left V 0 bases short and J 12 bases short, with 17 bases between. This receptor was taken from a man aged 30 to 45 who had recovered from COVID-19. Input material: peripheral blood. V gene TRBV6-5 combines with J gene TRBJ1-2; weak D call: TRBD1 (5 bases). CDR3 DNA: TGTGCCAGCAGTTACTCGGGGGGTCGTCTTTTGCACACCTTC. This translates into CASSYSGGRLLHTF.